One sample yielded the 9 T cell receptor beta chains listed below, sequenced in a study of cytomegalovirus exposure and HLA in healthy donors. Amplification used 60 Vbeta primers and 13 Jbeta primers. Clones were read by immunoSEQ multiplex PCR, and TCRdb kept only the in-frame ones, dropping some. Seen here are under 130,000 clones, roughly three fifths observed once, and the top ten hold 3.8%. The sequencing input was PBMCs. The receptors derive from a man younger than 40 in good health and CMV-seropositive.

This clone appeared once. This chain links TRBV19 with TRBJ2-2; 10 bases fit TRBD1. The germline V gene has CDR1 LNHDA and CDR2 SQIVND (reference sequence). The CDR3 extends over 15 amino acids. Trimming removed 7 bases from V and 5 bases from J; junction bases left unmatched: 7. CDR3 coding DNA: TGTGCCAGTATGCGCCGGGACAGGGGAACCGGGGAGCTGTTTTTT. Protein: CASMRRDRGTGELFF.

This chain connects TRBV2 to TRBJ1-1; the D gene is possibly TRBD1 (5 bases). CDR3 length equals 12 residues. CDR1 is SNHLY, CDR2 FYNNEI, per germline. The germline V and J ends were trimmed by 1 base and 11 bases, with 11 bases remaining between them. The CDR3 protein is CASSEDLAGAFF. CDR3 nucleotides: TGTGCCAGCAGTGAAGATTTGGCAGGGGCTTTCTTT.

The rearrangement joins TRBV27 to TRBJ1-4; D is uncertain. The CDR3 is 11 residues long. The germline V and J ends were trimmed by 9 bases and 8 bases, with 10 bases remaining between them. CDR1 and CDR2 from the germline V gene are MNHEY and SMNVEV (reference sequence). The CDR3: CARAGREKLFF. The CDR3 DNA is TGTGCCAGGGCCGGGAGGGAAAAACTGTTTTTT.

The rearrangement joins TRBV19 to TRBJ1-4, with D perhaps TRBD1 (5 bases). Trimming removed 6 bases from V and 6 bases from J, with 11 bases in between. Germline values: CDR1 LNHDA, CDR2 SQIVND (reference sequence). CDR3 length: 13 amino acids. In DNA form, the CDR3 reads TGTGCCAGTAGGGGGCATGGCGATGAAAAACTGTTTTTT. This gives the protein CASRGHGDEKLFF.

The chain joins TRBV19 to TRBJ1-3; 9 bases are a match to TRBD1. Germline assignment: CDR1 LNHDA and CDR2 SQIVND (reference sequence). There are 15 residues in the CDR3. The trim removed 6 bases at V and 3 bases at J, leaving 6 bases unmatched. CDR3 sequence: CASSRTGDVGNTIYF. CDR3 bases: TGTGCCAGTAGCCGGACAGGGGATGTTGGAAACACCATATATTTT.

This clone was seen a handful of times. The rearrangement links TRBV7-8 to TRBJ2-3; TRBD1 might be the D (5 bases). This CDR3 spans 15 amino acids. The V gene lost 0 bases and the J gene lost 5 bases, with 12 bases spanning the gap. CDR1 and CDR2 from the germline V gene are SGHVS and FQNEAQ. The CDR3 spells CASSLAVGLGDTQYF. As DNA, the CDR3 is TGTGCCAGCAGCTTAGCGGTGGGGCTGGGAGATACGCAGTATTTT.

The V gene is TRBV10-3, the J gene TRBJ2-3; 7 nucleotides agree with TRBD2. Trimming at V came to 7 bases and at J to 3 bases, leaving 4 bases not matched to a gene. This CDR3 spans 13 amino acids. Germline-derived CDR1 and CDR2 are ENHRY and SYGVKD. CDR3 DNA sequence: TGTGCCATCAACGGGGAGGGAACAGATACGCAGTATTTT. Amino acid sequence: CAINGEGTDTQYF.

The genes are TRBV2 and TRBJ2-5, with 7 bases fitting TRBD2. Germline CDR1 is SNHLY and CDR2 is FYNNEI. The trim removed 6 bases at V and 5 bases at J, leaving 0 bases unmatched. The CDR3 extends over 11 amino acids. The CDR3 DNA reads TGTGCCAGCAGGGGGGGGGAGACCCAGTACTTC. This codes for CASRGGETQYF.

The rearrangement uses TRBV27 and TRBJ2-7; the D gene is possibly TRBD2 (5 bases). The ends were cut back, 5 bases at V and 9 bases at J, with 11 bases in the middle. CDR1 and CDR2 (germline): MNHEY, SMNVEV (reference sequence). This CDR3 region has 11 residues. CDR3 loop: CASSAGGGQYF. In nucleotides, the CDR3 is TGTGCCAGCAGTGCCGGTGGAGGGCAGTACTTC.